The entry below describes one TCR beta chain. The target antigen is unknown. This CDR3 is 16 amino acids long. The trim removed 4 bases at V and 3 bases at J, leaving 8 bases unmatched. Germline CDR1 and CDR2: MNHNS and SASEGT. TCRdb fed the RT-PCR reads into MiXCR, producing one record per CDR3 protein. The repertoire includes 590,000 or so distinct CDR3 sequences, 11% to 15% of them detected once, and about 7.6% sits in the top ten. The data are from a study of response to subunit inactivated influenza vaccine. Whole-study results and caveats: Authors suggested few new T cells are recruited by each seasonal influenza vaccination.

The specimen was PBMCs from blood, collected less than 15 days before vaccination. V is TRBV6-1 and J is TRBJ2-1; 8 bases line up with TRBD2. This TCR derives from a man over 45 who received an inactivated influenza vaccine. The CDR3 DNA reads TGTGCCAGCAGTGCCTTAGCGGGACTGATCTACAATGAGCAGTTCTTC. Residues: CASSALAGLIYNEQFF.